The 25 T cell receptor beta chains below were found in one sample sequenced in a study of T cell responses to AZD1222 COVID-19 vaccine. TCRdb's table, derived via immunoSEQ multiplex PCR, lists solely in-frame clones and lacks some. The sample has about 120,000 clones; under 85% are singletons. This specimen was peripheral blood, taken on day 0 of AZD1222 vaccination. Receptors originate from an adult in good health.

The chain combines TRBV7-8 with TRBJ1-3; no reliable D call. Trimming left V 1 base short and J 2 bases short, with 12 bases between. Germline-derived CDR1 and CDR2 are SGHVS and FQNEAQ. CDR3 size: 16 residues. The CDR3 region is CASSLGFGRAGNTIYF. CDR3 bases: TGTGCCAGCAGCTTAGGGTTTGGCCGAGCTGGAAACACCATATATTTT.

This clone showed up just once. V is TRBV12-3 or TRBV12-4 and J is TRBJ1-2, with D uncertain. V lost 6 bases to trimming and J lost 4 bases, with 9 bases between them. This CDR3 is built from 12 residues. The CDR3 nucleotides are TGTGCCAGCAGCGGGGTTAGCTATGGCTACACCTTC. Its translation: CASSGVSYGYTF.

Here the CDR3 reads CASSFEGFYGYTF. CDR3 DNA sequence: TGTGCCAGCAGTTTTGAGGGGTTCTATGGCTACACCTTC. The chain has TRBV12-3 or TRBV12-4 and TRBJ1-2; D is perhaps TRBD1 (5 bases). V was pared by 3 bases and J by 4 bases, with 9 bases between. The CDR3 is made up of 13 amino acids.

The rearrangement uses TRBV6-2 or TRBV6-3 and TRBJ1-4; no firm D call. Looked up from germline, CDR1 is MNHEY and CDR2 is SVGEGT. With 2 bases removed from V and 7 bases from J, the gap between germline ends came to 8 bases. This CDR3 contains 13 residues. This chain's CDR3 is CASSYEVREKLFF. CDR3 sequence (DNA): TGTGCCAGCAGTTACGAGGTTCGTGAAAAACTGTTTTTT.

The chain uses TRBV7-2 and TRBJ2-1; D might be TRBD1 (5 bases). CDR1 is SGHTA, CDR2 FQGNSA, per germline. Trimming took 6 bases from V and 11 from J, leaving 14 bases between them. The CDR3 covers 12 residues. The CDR3 loop reads CASSRDSPQQFF. CDR3 nucleotide sequence: TGTGCCAGCAGTCGCGACAGCCCTCAGCAGTTCTTC.

The chain joins TRBV28 to TRBJ2-7, with D unclear. Trimming removed 7 bases from V and 3 bases from J, with 13 bases in between. This CDR3 has 13 residues. From germline, CDR1 is MDHEN and CDR2 SYDVKM. DNA of the CDR3: TGTGCCAGCATACCGAATGGCTTCTACGAGCAGTACTTC. Protein product: CASIPNGFYEQYF.

The chain joins TRBV15 to TRBJ2-6, with 9 bases identical to TRBD1. Germline CDR1 LNHNV, CDR2 YYDKDF (reference sequence). V was pared by 0 bases and J by 2 bases, with 11 bases of the junction left unmatched. The CDR3 runs to 20 residues. Here the CDR3 reads CATSRDWGMGQGPGANVLTF. The DNA for the CDR3 is TGTGCCACCAGCAGAGACTGGGGAATGGGACAGGGTCCTGGGGCCAACGTCCTGACTTTC.

The table lists this clone with a count of one. The chain links TRBV24-1 to TRBJ1-5; TRBD1 is a possible D gene (5 bases). The length of the CDR3 is 15 residues. Germline CDR1 KGHDR, CDR2 SFDVKD. V was shortened by 4 bases and J by 9 bases, with 18 bases between the two germline ends. The CDR3 region has the DNA TGTGCCACCAGTGAGGCAGGGAAAGAGCATGGGCCCCAGCATTTT. Translating it yields CATSEAGKEHGPQHF.

This clone showed up just a few times. V gene TRBV27 combines with J gene TRBJ2-3, with TRBD2 matching 9 bases. V shed 2 bases, J shed 4 bases, and the junction held 4 bases outside the gene matches. The CDR3 consists of 15 residues. Germline CDR1 and CDR2: MNHEY and SMNVEV (reference sequence). In DNA, the CDR3 is TGTGCCAGCAGTTTAGACCGACTAGCGGCAGATACGCAGTATTTT. This gives the protein CASSLDRLAADTQYF.

V usage is TRBV28 and J usage is TRBJ1-2; D remains ambiguous. Looked up from germline, CDR1 is MDHEN and CDR2 is SYDVKM. Deletions cut 10 bases from V and 5 bases from J, with 17 bases between. The length of the CDR3 is 13 residues. CDR3 loop: CATISTIPYGYTF. The CDR3 coding sequence is TGTGCCACAATTTCGACAATACCGTATGGCTACACCTTC.

The rearrangement joins TRBV28 to TRBJ1-5; a possible D gene is TRBD1 (5 bases). This CDR3 region has 14 residues. Germline assignment: CDR1 MDHEN and CDR2 SYDVKM. V lost 6 bases and J 0 bases, leaving 9 bases between the germline ends. The chain's CDR3 is CASSRGDSNQPQHF. DNA of the CDR3: TGTGCCAGCAGCCGGGGGGATAGCAATCAGCCCCAGCATTTT.

This chain links TRBV27 with TRBJ1-2; 7 nucleotides align to TRBD1. The CDR3 runs to 16 residues. Trimming removed 5 bases from V and 4 bases from J; junction bases left unmatched: 13. Germline lookup yields CDR1 MNHEY and CDR2 SMNVEV (reference sequence). This CDR3 reads CASSPGTETLTYGYTF. CDR3 DNA: TGTGCCAGCAGTCCCGGGACAGAAACTCTCACCTATGGCTACACCTTC.

The CDR3 DNA is TGCGCCAGCAGCCAATCCCCGGGACAGACCTACGAGCAGTACTTC. Translating gives CASSQSPGQTYEQYF. This rearrangement joins TRBV4-3 to TRBJ2-7; 7 positions match TRBD1. The CDR3 has 15 residues. Germline V lookup: CDR1 LGHNA, CDR2 YSLEER. Trimming cost V 2 bases and J 2 bases; bases outside gene matches: 6.

The chain is built from TRBV28 and TRBJ2-2; 7 bases map to TRBD1. V shed 7 bases, J shed 1 base, and the junction held 6 bases outside the gene matches. The length of the CDR3 is 15 residues. Germline V gene sequence: CDR1 MDHEN, CDR2 SYDVKM. In DNA, the CDR3 is TGTGCCAGCATCCCCCGGACAGGGAACACCGGGGAGCTGTTTTTT. This gives the protein CASIPRTGNTGELFF.

This CDR3 is CASSDQGVNSPLHF. The CDR3 DNA follows: TGTGCCAGCAGCGACCAGGGGGTGAATTCACCCCTCCACTTT. The rearrangement uses TRBV7-2 and TRBJ1-6; 7 bases map to TRBD1. The V segment lost 5 bases and the J segment 7 bases; nucleotides outside the gene matches: 5. Per the germline V gene, CDR1 is SGHTA and CDR2 is FQGNSA. This CDR3 region has 14 residues.

This sequence joins TRBV3-1 (or the pseudogene TRBV3-2) and TRBJ1-5; 8 bases agree with TRBD1. The V segment lost 1 base and the J segment 3 bases; nucleotides outside the gene matches: 2. CDR3 size: 15 residues. The germline gives CDR1 LGHDT, CDR2 YNNKEL (reference sequence). The CDR3 region has the DNA TGTGCCAGCAGCCAAGGGACAGGGTCCAATCAGCCCCAGCATTTT. Translated, it gives CASSQGTGSNQPQHF.

This clone turned up a few times. The rearrangement uses TRBV29-1 and TRBJ1-1, with 8 nucleotides matching TRBD1. V trimming: 7 bases; J trimming: 7 bases; junction bases outside the gene matches: 5. CDR1 is SQVTM and CDR2 is ANQGSEA in the germline V gene. The CDR3 consists of 11 residues. CDR3 nucleotide sequence: TGCAGCGGGGGAGACAGGGGTGAAGCTTTCTTT. Amino acids: CSGGDRGEAFF.

The chain is built from TRBV20-1 and TRBJ1-1; no definite D call. Germline assignment: CDR1 DFQATT and CDR2 SNEGSKA (reference sequence). This CDR3 region has 10 residues. V was trimmed by 6 bases and J by 9 bases, leaving 11 bases between them. The CDR3 spells CSAPSAQAFF. As DNA, the CDR3 is TGCAGTGCCCCCTCGGCTCAAGCTTTCTTT.

The chain couples TRBV28 to TRBJ2-5, with TRBD1 matching 7 bases. CDR1 MDHEN and CDR2 SYDVKM come from the germline V gene. CDR3 size: 15 residues. V gave up 2 bases and J gave up 5 bases; unmatched junction bases: 8. CDR3 amino acids: CASSLVRVTGETQYF. For the CDR3, the DNA is TGTGCCAGCAGTTTAGTCAGGGTGACAGGGGAGACCCAGTACTTC.

As DNA, the CDR3 is TGCGCCAGCAGCTTGGTGGTCGCGCGCCCAGGATGGAATGGCTACACCTTC. Its protein product is CASSLVVARPGWNGYTF. V is TRBV5-1 and J is TRBJ1-2; no clear D gene. The CDR3 runs 17 residues. The germline V gene has CDR1 SGHRS and CDR2 YFSETQ. Between the trimmed V and J ends, which lost 0 bases and 6 bases, there was a span of 21 bases.

V usage is TRBV19 and J usage is TRBJ2-2; D may be TRBD2 (5 bases). Germline V CDR1 and CDR2: LNHDA, SQIVND (reference sequence). V lost 3 bases and J 5 bases, leaving 13 bases between the germline ends. The CDR3 spans 15 residues. This chain's CDR3 is CASSISDSGTGELFF. In DNA form, the CDR3 reads TGTGCCAGTAGTATCTCCGACTCGGGGACCGGGGAGCTGTTTTTT.

This clone appeared a few times. The chain links TRBV6-5 to TRBJ2-7; 10 bases line up with TRBD2. CDR1 is MNHEY and CDR2 is SVGAGI in the germline V gene. The CDR3 totals 16 residues. The trim removed 2 bases at V and 5 bases at J, leaving 9 bases unmatched. CDR3 sequence reads: CASSYVASGGRDEQYF. The CDR3 bases are TGTGCCAGCAGTTACGTGGCTAGCGGGGGACGGGACGAGCAGTACTTC.

This chain uses TRBV10-3 with TRBJ1-5, with D perhaps matching TRBD1 (6 bases). With 4 bases removed from V and 1 base from J, the gap between germline ends came to 11 bases. Germline V CDR1 and CDR2: ENHRY, SYGVKD. The CDR3 runs to 15 residues. This chain's CDR3 is CAISAGGQSNQPQHF. The CDR3 DNA follows: TGTGCCATCAGTGCCGGGGGGCAGAGCAATCAGCCCCAGCATTTT.

This chain uses TRBV4-2 with TRBJ2-7; D perhaps matches TRBD1 (5 bases). The V gene's germline CDR1 is LGHNA and CDR2 YNFKEQ. The ends were cut back, 4 bases at V and 5 bases at J, with 24 bases in the middle. The CDR3 consists of 17 residues. The CDR3 region is CASSPIQGYRPIHEQYF. DNA of the CDR3: TGTGCCAGCAGCCCCATCCAGGGTTACCGACCGATACACGAGCAGTACTTC.

The genes are TRBV18 and TRBJ2-1; D is undetermined. The CDR3 has 12 residues. V was trimmed by 1 base and J by 8 bases, leaving 6 bases between them. Germline values: CDR1 KGHSH, CDR2 LQKENI. The CDR3 sequence: CASSPRRDEQFF. CDR3 nucleotide sequence: TGTGCCAGCTCACCACGCCGGGATGAGCAGTTCTTC.